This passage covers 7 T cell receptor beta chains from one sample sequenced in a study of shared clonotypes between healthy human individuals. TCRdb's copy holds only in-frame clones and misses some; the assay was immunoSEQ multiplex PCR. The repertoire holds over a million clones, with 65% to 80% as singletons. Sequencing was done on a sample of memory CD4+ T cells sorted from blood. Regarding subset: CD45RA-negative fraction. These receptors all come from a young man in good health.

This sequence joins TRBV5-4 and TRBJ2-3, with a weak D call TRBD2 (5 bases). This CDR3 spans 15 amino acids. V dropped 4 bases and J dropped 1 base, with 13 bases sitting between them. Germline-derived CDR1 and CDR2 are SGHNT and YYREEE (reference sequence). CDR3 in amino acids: CASSRTSAGTDTQYF. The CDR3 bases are TGTGCCAGCAGCAGAACTAGTGCCGGCACAGATACGCAGTATTTT.

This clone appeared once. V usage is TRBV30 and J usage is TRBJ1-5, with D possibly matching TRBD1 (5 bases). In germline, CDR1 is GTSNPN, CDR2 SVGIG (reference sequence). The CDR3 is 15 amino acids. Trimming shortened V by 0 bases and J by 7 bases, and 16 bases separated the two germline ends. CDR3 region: CAWSVMGDLAQPQHF. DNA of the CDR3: TGTGCCTGGAGTGTAATGGGGGACCTCGCACAGCCCCAGCATTTT. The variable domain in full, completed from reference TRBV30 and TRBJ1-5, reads SQTIHQWPATLVQPVGSPLSLECTVEGTSNPNLYWYRQAAGRGLQLLFYSVGIGQISSEVPQNLSASRPQDRQFILSSKKLLLSDSGFYLCAWSVMGDLAQPQHFGDGTRLSIL.

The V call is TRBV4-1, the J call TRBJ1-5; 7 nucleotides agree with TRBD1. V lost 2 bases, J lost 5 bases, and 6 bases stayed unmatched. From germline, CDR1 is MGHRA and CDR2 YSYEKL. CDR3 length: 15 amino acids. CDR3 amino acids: CASSQTRTGHQPQHF. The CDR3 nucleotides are TGCGCCAGCAGCCAAACGAGGACAGGCCATCAGCCCCAGCATTTT.

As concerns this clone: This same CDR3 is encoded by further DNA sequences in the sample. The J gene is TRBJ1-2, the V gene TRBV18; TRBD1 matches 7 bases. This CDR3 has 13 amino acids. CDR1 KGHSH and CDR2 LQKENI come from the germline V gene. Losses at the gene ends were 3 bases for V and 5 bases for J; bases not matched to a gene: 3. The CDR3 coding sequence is TGTGCCAGCTCACCCGACAGGGAATATGGCTACACCTTC. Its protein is CASSPDREYGYTF. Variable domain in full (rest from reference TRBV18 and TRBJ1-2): NAGVMQNPRHLVRRRGQEARLRCSPMKGHSHVYWYRQLPEEGLKFMVYLQKENIIDESGMPKERFSAEFPKEGPSILRIQQVVRGDSAAYFCASSPDREYGYTFGSGTRLTVV.

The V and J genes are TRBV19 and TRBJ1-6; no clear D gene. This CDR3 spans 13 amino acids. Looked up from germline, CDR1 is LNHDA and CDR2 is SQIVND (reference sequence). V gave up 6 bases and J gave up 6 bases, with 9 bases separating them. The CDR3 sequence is CASSLRPNSPLHF. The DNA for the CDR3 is TGTGCCAGTAGCTTGAGACCTAATTCACCCCTCCACTTT. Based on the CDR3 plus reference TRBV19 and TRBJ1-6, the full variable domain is DGGITQSPKYLFRKEGQNVTLSCEQNLNHDAMYWYRQDPGQGLRLIYYSQIVNDFQKGDIAEGYSVSREKKESFPLTVTSAQKNPTAFYLCASSLRPNSPLHFGNGTRLTVT.

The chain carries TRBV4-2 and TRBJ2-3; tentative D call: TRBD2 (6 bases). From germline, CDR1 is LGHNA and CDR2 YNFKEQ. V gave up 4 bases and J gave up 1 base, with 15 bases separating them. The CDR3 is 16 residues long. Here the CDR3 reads CASSLREVAGTDTQYF. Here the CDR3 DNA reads TGTGCCAGCAGCCTTCGTGAGGTAGCGGGCACAGATACGCAGTATTTT.

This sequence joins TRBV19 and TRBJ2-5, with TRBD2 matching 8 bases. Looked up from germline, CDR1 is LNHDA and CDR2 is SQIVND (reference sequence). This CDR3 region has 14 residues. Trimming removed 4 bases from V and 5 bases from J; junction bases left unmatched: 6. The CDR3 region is CASSRPGLAETQYF. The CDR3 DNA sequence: TGTGCCAGTAGTAGACCAGGACTAGCCGAGACCCAGTACTTC.